This record concerns one T cell receptor beta chain sequence. Antigen specificity is unknown. Documented treatment: oral pan-JAK inhibitor, 5-10 mg twice daily. Alopecia areata patients had lesional scalp punch biopsies and peripheral blood taken from them. The data originate from a study of CD8+ T cells in alopecia areata. Looking at the study overall: Treated patients swallowed 5 to 10 mg of oral tofacitinib twice daily. General study results and limits: It was lesional scalp, especially alopecia totalis/universalis, that showed higher clonality than normal scalp.

RNA was isolated and reverse transcribed to cDNA, the sequencing template. Sequencing was performed with immunoSEQ multiplex PCR; in TCRdb, only in-frame clones are kept and a portion is missing. The sample has some 110,000 clones; roughly 50% are singletons. Germline CDR1 reads SQVTM; CDR2 reads ANQGSEA. The V end was cut by 6 bases, the J end by 6 bases, with 12 bases between. This CDR3 region has 12 residues. V is TRBV29-1 and J is TRBJ2-1; D is undetermined. This sample comprised CD8+ T cells sorted from blood, obtained at week 4, from a patient treated with tofacitinib. This sequence originates from a human donor with alopecia areata. Here the CDR3 DNA reads TGCAGCGTATTATCACAGACCAATGAGCAGTTCTTC. Protein product: CSVLSQTNEQFF.